This T cell receptor beta chain was captured by sequencing in a study of Graves' ophthalmopathy and Graves' hyperthyroidism. The CDR3 covers 12 residues. CDR1 LNHNV and CDR2 YYDKDF come from the germline V gene (reference sequence). V was trimmed by 7 bases and J by 1 base, leaving 7 bases between them. TCR beta CDR3 amplification used RNA transcripts. Second-round multiplex PCR came after a first-round RT-PCR that employed HTBI primers. TCRdb itself ran the multiplex PCR reads through MiXCR, one entry per CDR3 protein. This table has hundreds of thousands of distinct CDR3 sequences, about a fifth appearing once. A word on this clonotype: A clone one base away is much larger, so this may be a read error.

Sequenced input: peripheral blood. The chain uses TRBV15 and TRBJ1-1; no definite D call. The TCR comes from a woman under 30 with stable Graves' hyperthyroidism. Some clones in this sample may be carry-over from other donors' samples. In nucleotides, the CDR3 is TGTGCCACCACGGACCCGAACACTGAAGCTTTCTTT. It codes for CATTDPNTEAFF.